This entry concerns a single T cell receptor (beta chain). The antigen remains unidentified. These data come from a study of T cells in Graves' hyperthyroidism and ophthalmopathy. Study-wide findings and caveats: A median about 6.2 months before onset, the model predicted ophthalmopathy. Among clonotypes expanded in thyroid above 0.001, most were also found in blood.

The V end lost 0 bases, the J end lost 0 bases, and 9 bases lay between the germline ends. CDR3 size: 15 residues. Germline CDR1 reads DFQATT; CDR2 reads SNEGSKA (reference sequence). Patients aged 18 to 65 with hyperthyroidism were newly diagnosed, with duration under 2 months. Each diagnosis was grounded in clinical symptoms, serum thyroxine and TRAb, thyroid ultrasound, and orbital computed tomography. RNA transcripts gave rise to amplified TCR beta CDR3 regions. Initially, a first-round RT-PCR of the TCR CDR3 employed the HTBI primer set. TCRdb processed the multiplex PCR reads anew with MiXCR; each CDR3 protein has one entry. This repertoire shows about 360,000 distinct CDR3 sequences, around 13% found once; its top ten account for around a tenth.

This chain uses TRBV20-1 with TRBJ1-5; a possible D gene is TRBD1 (5 bases). Source material: blood. The receptor's source is a woman between 18 and 30 years old with Graves' hyperthyroidism. This CDR3 is CSARDRGDSNQPQHF. As DNA, the CDR3 is TGCAGTGCTAGAGATCGGGGGGATAGCAATCAGCCCCAGCATTTT.